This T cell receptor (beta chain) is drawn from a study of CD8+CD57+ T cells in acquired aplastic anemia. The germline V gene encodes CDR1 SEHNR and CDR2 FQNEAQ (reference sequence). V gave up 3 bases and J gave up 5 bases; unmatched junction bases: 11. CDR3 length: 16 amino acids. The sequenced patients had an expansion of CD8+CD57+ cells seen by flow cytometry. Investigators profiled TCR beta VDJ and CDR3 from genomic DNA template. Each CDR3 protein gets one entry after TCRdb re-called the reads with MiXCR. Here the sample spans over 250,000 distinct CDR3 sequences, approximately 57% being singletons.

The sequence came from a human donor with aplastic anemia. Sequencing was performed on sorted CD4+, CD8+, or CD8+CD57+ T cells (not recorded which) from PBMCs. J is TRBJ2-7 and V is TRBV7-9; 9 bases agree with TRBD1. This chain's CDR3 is CASSFITDRGIDEQYF. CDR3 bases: TGTGCCAGCAGCTTTATCACGGACAGGGGCATCGACGAGCAGTACTTC.